A single sample gave rise to the 22 T cell receptor beta chains below, sequenced in a study of CXCR3 chemokines and chemotherapy response in bladder cancer. One entry per CDR3 protein, called by TCRdb with MiXCR from the PCR reads. Of some 1,400 distinct CDR3 sequences in the sample, approximately 5.4% are singletons; the top ten hold approximately 17%. The sample here was taken from a patient whose treatment included neoadjuvant chemotherapy. Receptors originate from a human donor with bladder cancer that responded to neoadjuvant chemotherapy.

By share, this clonotype counts as large. The chain carries TRBV19 and TRBJ1-1, with 7 positions matching TRBD1. The germline gives CDR1 LNHDA, CDR2 SQIVND (reference sequence). The CDR3 length is 14 residues. The V gene end was trimmed by 4 bases and the J gene end by 4 bases; junction bases not matched to a gene: 6. The DNA for the CDR3 is TGTGCCAGTAGTAAGGCAGGGGGGGTCACTGAAGCTTTCTTT. Protein product: CASSKAGGVTEAFF.

This clonotype is classed as large. The V call is TRBV19, the J call TRBJ1-5; a weak D match, TRBD1 (5 bases). CDR1 and CDR2 from the germline V gene are LNHDA and SQIVND (reference sequence). This CDR3 has 13 amino acids. V lost 7 bases, J lost 3 bases, and 10 bases lay in between. The DNA for the CDR3 is TGTGCCAGTATATCAGGGATCAATCAGCCCCAGCATTTT. This translates into CASISGINQPQHF. The full variable domain, its missing parts supplied by reference TRBV19 and TRBJ1-5, is DGGITQSPKYLFRKEGQNVTLSCEQNLNHDAMYWYRQDPGQGLRLIYYSQIVNDFQKGDIAEGYSVSREKKESFPLTVTSAQKNPTAFYLCASISGINQPQHFGDGTRLSIL.

This clonotype is medium-sized by share. V usage is TRBV29-1 and J usage is TRBJ2-5; 7 positions agree with TRBD2. The J segment lost 7 bases and the V segment lost 3 bases, leaving 14 bases of the junction unmatched. Germline CDR1 and CDR2: SQVTM and ANQGSEA. CDR3 length: 15 amino acids. CDR3 amino acids: CSVDSPGLRKGTQYF. As DNA, the CDR3 is TGCAGCGTTGACAGCCCGGGACTAAGGAAAGGGACCCAGTACTTC.

This clonotype is categorized as medium-sized. This chain joins TRBV5-4 and TRBJ2-3; the match to TRBD1 covers 9 bases. Germline-derived CDR1 and CDR2 are SGHNT and YYREEE (reference sequence). The ends lost 3 bases at V and 5 bases at J; junction bases unmatched: 13. The CDR3 spans 17 residues. Written as DNA, the CDR3 is TGTGCCAGCAGCTGGGGACCGACAGGGGGTACAGGAGATACGCAGTATTTT. This sequence encodes CASSWGPTGGTGDTQYF.

This clonotype has a count of ten or more. The gene calls are TRBV6-5 and TRBJ2-3; D may be TRBD1 (5 bases). The CDR3 has 15 residues. V shed 5 bases and J shed 2 bases, with 14 bases lying between them. CDR1 is MNHEY, CDR2 SVGAGI, per germline. CDR3 sequence: CASSQDPGATDTQYF. CDR3 bases: TGTGCCAGCAGTCAGGACCCTGGGGCCACAGATACGCAGTATTTT.

This clonotype is deemed medium-sized (0.01 to 0.1%). The chain is built from TRBV19 and TRBJ2-3, with 9 bases identical to TRBD2. This CDR3 comprises 16 residues. V was clipped by 2 bases and J by 0 bases; unmatched bases: 3. CDR1 and CDR2 (germline): LNHDA, SQIVND (reference sequence). Here the CDR3 reads CASSIPLAGSTDTQYF. The CDR3 DNA sequence: TGTGCCAGTAGTATACCCCTAGCGGGGAGCACAGATACGCAGTATTTT. The whole variable domain, remainder taken from reference TRBV19 and TRBJ2-3, is DGGITQSPKYLFRKEGQNVTLSCEQNLNHDAMYWYRQDPGQGLRLIYYSQIVNDFQKGDIAEGYSVSREKKESFPLTVTSAQKNPTAFYLCASSIPLAGSTDTQYFGPGTRLTVL.

This clonotype is judged medium-sized. This chain links TRBV19 with TRBJ1-5; the D is unclear. Trimming cost V 5 bases and J 2 bases, with 13 bases left between them. The CDR3 is made up of 15 amino acids. The germline CDR1 and CDR2 sequences are LNHDA and SQIVND (reference sequence). The CDR3 is CASSPRREGNQPQHF. Here the CDR3 DNA reads TGTGCCAGTAGTCCCCGACGGGAGGGCAATCAGCCCCAGCATTTT.

By proportion, this clonotype is hyperexpanded. The chain combines TRBV6-6 with TRBJ1-1, with D uncertain. V lost 3 bases and J lost 6, with 5 bases in between. This CDR3 has 11 amino acids. Germline V CDR1 and CDR2: MNHNY, SVGAGI (reference sequence). The CDR3 sequence is CASSYSSEAFF. The DNA of the CDR3 is TGTGCCAGCAGTTATTCGTCTGAAGCTTTCTTT.

This clonotype qualifies as medium-sized. CDR3 amino acids: CASSDSIDRGAKLFF. The CDR3 DNA sequence: TGTGCCAGCAGTGACTCAATTGACAGGGGGGCAAAACTGTTTTTT. The chain is built from TRBV6-1 and TRBJ1-4, with 9 positions matching TRBD1. V was pared by 3 bases and J by 10 bases, with 9 bases of the junction left unmatched. The CDR3 runs 15 residues. Germline V gene sequence: CDR1 MNHNS, CDR2 SASEGT.

The J gene is TRBJ1-4, the V gene TRBV28; 9 nucleotides agree with TRBD1. Trimming removed 5 bases from V and 8 bases from J; junction bases left unmatched: 6. The CDR3 is 14 residues long. Per germline, CDR1 MDHEN and CDR2 SYDVKM. Here the CDR3 DNA reads TGTGCCAGCAGTGCCGTAGACAGGGGGGAAAAACTGTTTTTT. Translation: CASSAVDRGEKLFF.

Judged by abundance, this clonotype is medium-sized. V is TRBV7-2 and J is TRBJ1-5; D gene uncertain. The length of the CDR3 is 16 residues. The V gene lost 0 bases and the J gene lost 1 base, with 10 bases spanning the gap. CDR1 and CDR2 from the germline V gene are SGHTA and FQGNSA. CDR3 in DNA: TGTGCCAGCAGCTTAGCGTCACCCGGCAGCAATCAGCCCCAGCATTTT. Its protein is CASSLASPGSNQPQHF.

The chain has TRBV7-9 and TRBJ2-3, with D possibly TRBD1 on 6 matching bases. Trimming removed 10 bases at V and 3 bases at J, with 11 bases between. Looked up from germline, CDR1 is SEHNR and CDR2 is FQNEAQ (reference sequence). The CDR3 runs 12 residues. CDR3 amino acids: CAIQGWTDTQYF. The CDR3 DNA reads as TGTGCCATACAGGGCTGGACAGATACGCAGTATTTT. The variable domain in full, completed from reference TRBV7-9 and TRBJ2-3, reads DTGVSQNPRHKITKRGQNVTFRCDPISEHNRLYWYRQTLGQGPEFLTYFQNEAQLEKSRLLSDRFSAERPKGSFSTLEIQRTEQGDSAMYLCAIQGWTDTQYFGPGTRLTVL.

The V and J genes are TRBV20-1 and TRBJ2-7; D might be TRBD1 or TRBD2, each matching 5 bases. CDR1 DFQATT and CDR2 SNEGSKA come from the germline V gene (reference sequence). This CDR3 has 13 residues. V was pared by 2 bases and J by 7 bases, with 15 bases between. CDR3 loop: CSARPPGTEEQYV. The CDR3 coding sequence is TGCAGTGCTAGACCGCCCGGGACCGAAGAGCAGTACGTC.

Comment on this clonotype: The junction and the germline gene differ at one end; a read error may be behind it. The chain uses TRBV11-3 and TRBJ2-1; D perhaps matches TRBD2 (6 bases). Germline values: CDR1 SGHNT, CDR2 YENEEA. This CDR3 is built from 13 residues. The CDR3 bases are TGTGCCAGCAGCCCAGCCGGGAGATATGAGCTGTTCTTC. It specifies CASSPAGRYELFF.

In this sample, this clonotype is large. This rearrangement joins TRBV29-1 to TRBJ1-2, with no clear D. The CDR3 runs 12 residues. Germline lookup yields CDR1 SQVTM and CDR2 ANQGSEA. V was cut by 2 bases and J by 6 bases, with 10 bases left in between. CDR3 protein: CSVEMLEDGYTF. In nucleotides, the CDR3 is TGCAGCGTTGAAATGTTGGAGGATGGCTACACCTTC.

By share, this clonotype ranks as medium-sized (0.01 to 0.1%). CDR3 DNA: TGTGCCAGCTCACCTCAGATCAGGGAACTCGACGAGCAGTTCTTC. Translated, it gives CASSPQIRELDEQFF. The V and J genes are TRBV18 and TRBJ2-1; maybe TRBD1 (5 bases). Per germline, CDR1 KGHSH and CDR2 LQKENI. Trimming removed 3 bases at V and 10 bases at J, with 19 bases between. This CDR3 has 15 amino acids.

In its sample, this clonotype ranks as large. The gene calls are TRBV7-4 and TRBJ2-7; D may be TRBD1 (6 bases). The CDR3 length is 16 residues. The germline gives CDR1 SGHVT, CDR2 SQSDAQ. V was clipped by 1 base and J by 2 bases, with 15 bases between them. CDR3 nucleotides: TGTGCCAGCAGCTTAGAGGAACAGGGTATAACCTACGAGCAGTACGTC. The encoded protein is CASSLEEQGITYEQYV.

By sample fraction, this clonotype is medium-sized. The rearrangement uses TRBV7-2 and TRBJ1-3; 7 nucleotides align to TRBD1. V dropped 5 bases and J dropped 1; count of bases not matched to a gene: 11. The CDR3 spans 17 residues. Germline values: CDR1 SGHTA, CDR2 FQGNSA. In nucleotides, the CDR3 is TGTGCCAGCAGCCCCAGACAGGGACTGGGGTCTGGAAACACCATATATTTT. It yields the protein CASSPRQGLGSGNTIYF.

This clonotype was seen ten or more times. V usage is TRBV20-1 and J usage is TRBJ2-5; D unclear. V lost 6 bases to trimming and J lost 1 base, with 9 bases between them. CDR3 size: 12 residues. Germline CDR1 is DFQATT and CDR2 is SNEGSKA (reference sequence). CDR3 amino acids: CSARLGQETQYF. Here the CDR3 DNA reads TGCAGTGCCAGGTTGGGCCAAGAGACCCAGTACTTC.

This clonotype came up many times. The rearrangement uses TRBV7-9 and TRBJ1-3; D not resolved. V was clipped by 5 bases and J by 2 bases, with 7 bases between them. Germline lookup yields CDR1 SEHNR and CDR2 FQNEAQ (reference sequence). This CDR3 is built from 13 residues. CDR3 in amino acids: CASSLTTGNTIYF. DNA for the CDR3: TGTGCCAGCAGCCTAACAACTGGAAACACCATATATTTT.

By sample fraction, this clonotype is large. V gene TRBV19 combines with J gene TRBJ2-1; 12 bases are a match to TRBD2. Per the germline V gene, CDR1 is LNHDA and CDR2 is SQIVND (reference sequence). This CDR3 is built from 14 residues. V trimming: 8 bases; J trimming: 10 bases; junction bases outside the gene matches: 9. The DNA of the CDR3 is TGTGCCAGTGGGTCTAGCGGGGGGGTCCGGGAGCAGTTCTTC. Its protein product is CASGSSGGVREQFF.

As for this clonotype: A much larger clone differs from this one at a single base, so this may be a read error. V is TRBV12-3 or TRBV12-4 and J is TRBJ1-2; D perhaps matches TRBD1 (6 bases). The CDR3 extends over 14 amino acids. CDR3 region: CASSPRLEGGGFTF. CDR3 sequence (DNA): TGTGCCAGCAGTCCCCGCTTGGAGGGGGGGGGCTTCACCTTC.